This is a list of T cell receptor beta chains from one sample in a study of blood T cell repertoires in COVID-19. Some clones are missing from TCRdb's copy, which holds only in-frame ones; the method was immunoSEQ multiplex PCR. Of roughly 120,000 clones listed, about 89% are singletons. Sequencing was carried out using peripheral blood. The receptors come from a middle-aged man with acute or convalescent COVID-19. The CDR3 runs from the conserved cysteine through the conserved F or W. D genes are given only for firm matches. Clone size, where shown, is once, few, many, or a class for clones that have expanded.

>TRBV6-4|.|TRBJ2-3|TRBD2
TGTGCCAGCAGGCAGACTAGCGGCAAAGATACGCAGTATTTT
CASRQTSGKDTQYF
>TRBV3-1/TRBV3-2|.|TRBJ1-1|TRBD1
TGTGCCAGCAGCCAAGGGACAGGGGGAGCTTTCTTT
CASSQGTGGAFF
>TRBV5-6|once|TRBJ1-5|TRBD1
TGTGCCAGCAGCTCGGTGGGACAGGGGGTCGAACAGCCCCAGCATTTT
CASSSVGQGVEQPQHF
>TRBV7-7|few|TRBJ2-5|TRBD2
TGTGCTAGCAGCCCGGGGGGGCGTGGGGAGACCCAGTACTTC
CASSPGGRGETQYF
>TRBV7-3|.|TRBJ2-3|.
TGTGCCAGCAGCTTAATGTCTTCCACAGATACGCAGTATTTT
CASSLMSSTDTQYF
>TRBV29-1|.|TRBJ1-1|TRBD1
TGCAGCGTTGAAGAAGGGGGACAGGGATCCACTGAAGCTTTCTTT
CSVEEGGQGSTEAFF
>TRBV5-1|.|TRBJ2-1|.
TGCGCCAGCAGCTTGAGGAGGGGCCGGGATGAGCAGTTCTTC
CASSLRRGRDEQFF
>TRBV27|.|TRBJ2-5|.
TGTGCCAGCAGTTTATCGGGCCTAAAGACCCAGTACTTC
CASSLSGLKTQYF
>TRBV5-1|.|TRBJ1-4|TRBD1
TGCGCCAGCAGTCGGACAGGGGAAGAGGCAACTAATGAAAAACTGTTTTTT
CASSRTGEEATNEKLFF
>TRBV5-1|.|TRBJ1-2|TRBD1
TGCGCCAGCAGCTCCCAGGGGGCAGGCTATGGCTACACCTTC
CASSSQGAGYGYTF
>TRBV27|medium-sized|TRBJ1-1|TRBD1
TGTGCCAGCAGTCTTTGGGACAGGGGGGATGCTTTCTTT
CASSLWDRGDAFF
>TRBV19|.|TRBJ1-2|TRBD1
TGTGCCAGTAGTATTCAGACGACAGGGGGCTCTGGCTACACCTTC
CASSIQTTGGSGYTF
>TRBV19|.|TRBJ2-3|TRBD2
TGTGCCAGTAGTGGGGAACGGACTAGCCACGGAGATACGCAGTATTTT
CASSGERTSHGDTQYF
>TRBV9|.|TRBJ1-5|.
TGTGCCAGCAGCGTGGGAAGGGAGAAGAGCAATCAGCCCCAGCATTTT
CASSVGREKSNQPQHF
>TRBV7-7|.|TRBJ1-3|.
TGTGCCAGCAGCCCCCTGCCCCTCGCAGACTCTGGAAACACCATATATTTT
CASSPLPLADSGNTIYF
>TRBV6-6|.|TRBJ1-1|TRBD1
TGTGCCAGCAGTTACGGAGAACAGGGGGCGAACACTGAAGCTTTCTTT
CASSYGEQGANTEAFF
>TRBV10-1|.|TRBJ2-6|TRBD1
TGCGCCAGCGGACAGGGGGCGCCCTCTGGGGCCAACGTCCTGACTTTC
CASGQGAPSGANVLTF
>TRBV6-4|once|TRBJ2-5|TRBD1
TGTGCCAGCAGTCCGGGACAGGGGGGAGAGACCCAGTACTTC
CASSPGQGGETQYF
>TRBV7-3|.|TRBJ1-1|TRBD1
TGTGCCAGCAGCTACGGGGACAGGAGGAACACTGAAGCTTTCTTT
CASSYGDRRNTEAFF
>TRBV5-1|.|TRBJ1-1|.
TGCGCCAGCAGCTTGGACAGTCTGAACACTGAAGCTTTCTTT
CASSLDSLNTEAFF
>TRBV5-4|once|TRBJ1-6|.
TGTGCCAGCAGCTTGGACGAGAATTCACCCCTCCACTTT
CASSLDENSPLHF
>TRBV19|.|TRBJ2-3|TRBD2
TGTGCCAGTAGTATCCACCTAGCGGGAGGGACAGATACGCAGTATTTT
CASSIHLAGGTDTQYF
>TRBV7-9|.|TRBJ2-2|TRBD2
TGTGCCAGCAGCTTAGCTGCCGGACTAGCCTATACCGGGGAGCTGTTTTTT
CASSLAAGLAYTGELFF
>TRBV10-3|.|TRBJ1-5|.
TGTGCCATCAGTGAGGGGAGTGATCAGCCCCAGCATTTT
CAISEGSDQPQHF
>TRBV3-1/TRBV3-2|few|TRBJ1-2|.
TGTGCCAGCAGCCTTCAGGACAGCTATGGCTACACCTTC
CASSLQDSYGYTF
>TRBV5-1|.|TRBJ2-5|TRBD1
TGCGCCAGCAGGGACAGGGGAGAGACTCAGTACTTC
CASRDRGETQYF
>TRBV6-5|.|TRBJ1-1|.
TGTGCCAGCGGAAGAGACATAAACACTGAAGCTTTCTTT
CASGRDINTEAFF
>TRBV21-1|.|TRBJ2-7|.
TGTGCCAGCAGCAACACCGGACAGGGTGGGGAGCAGTACTTC
CASSNTGQGGEQYF